This passage covers 10 T cell receptor beta chains from one sample sequenced in a study of T cell responses to AZD1222 COVID-19 vaccine. Generated by immunoSEQ multiplex PCR, the TCRdb table keeps only in-frame clones and is missing some. The sample lists approximately 120,000 clones, around 91% seen once, with 4% to 5.5% in the top ten. Sequences were derived from peripheral blood, sampled on day 0 of MenACWY control vaccination. The receptor set was obtained from an adult in good health.

This sequence joins TRBV28 and TRBJ1-1, with 9 bases that match TRBD1. This CDR3 contains 14 residues. Trimming removed 6 bases from V and 7 bases from J; junction bases left unmatched: 9. CDR1 MDHEN and CDR2 SYDVKM come from the germline V gene. The CDR3 DNA reads TGTGCCAGCAGGGAGGACAGGGGTGTAGGTGAAGCTTTCTTT. Protein product: CASREDRGVGEAFF.

Remarks on this clone: In the same sample, other DNA sequences code for this CDR3. The chain has TRBV5-1 and TRBJ1-6, with 8 positions matching TRBD1. Trimming at V came to 4 bases and at J to 6 bases, leaving 3 bases not matched to a gene. There are 14 residues in the CDR3. The germline V gene has CDR1 SGHRS and CDR2 YFSETQ. This chain's CDR3 is CASSPTGANSPLHF. CDR3 DNA sequence: TGCGCCAGCAGCCCGACAGGGGCTAATTCACCCCTCCACTTT.

This clone was seen once. The V call is TRBV5-5, the J call TRBJ1-6; a weak D match, TRBD1 (6 bases). Trimming removed 7 bases at V and 5 bases at J, with 7 bases between. From germline, CDR1 is SGHKS and CDR2 YYEKEE (reference sequence). The CDR3 length is 12 residues. This CDR3 reads CASGQNNSPLHF. The CDR3 DNA sequence: TGTGCCAGCGGACAGAATAATTCACCCCTCCACTTT.

The chain carries TRBV3-1 (or the pseudogene TRBV3-2) and TRBJ2-3, with 10 bases that match TRBD2. V trimming: 3 bases; J trimming: 10 bases; junction bases outside the gene matches: 13. Germline loops: CDR1 LGHDT, CDR2 YNNKEL (reference sequence). The CDR3 covers 16 residues. The CDR3 loop is CASSHTSGGALFPQYF. The CDR3 bases are TGTGCCAGCAGCCATACAAGCGGGGGGGCCCTCTTCCCGCAGTATTTT.

This chain joins TRBV28 and TRBJ1-6, with D possibly TRBD1 on 5 matching bases. The germline gives CDR1 MDHEN, CDR2 SYDVKM. V was cut by 2 bases and J by 7 bases, with 24 bases left in between. The CDR3 sequence is 19 residues long. CDR3 nucleotides: TGTGCCAGCAGTTTACCCTTCCGGGGCCGAACAGGCGGGAATTCACCCCTCCACTTT. Encoded protein: CASSLPFRGRTGGNSPLHF.

The chain joins TRBV11-2 to TRBJ2-2; the D gene is possibly TRBD2 (5 bases). The CDR3 runs 15 residues. Deletions cut 1 base from V and 1 base from J, with 7 bases between. Germline V gene data show CDR1 as SGHAT and CDR2 as FQNNGV. CDR3 sequence reads: CASSLVGKNTGELFF. The CDR3, as DNA: TGTGCCAGCAGCTTAGTCGGGAAGAACACCGGGGAGCTGTTTTTT.

V usage is TRBV19 and J usage is TRBJ2-7; 8 nucleotides match TRBD1. V lost 3 bases to trimming and J lost 0 bases; unmatched junction nucleotides: 10. Per the germline V gene, CDR1 is LNHDA and CDR2 is SQIVND (reference sequence). The CDR3 length is 17 residues. CDR3 sequence (DNA): TGTGCCAGTAGTATCCCCGGACAGGGACCGAGCTCCTACGAGCAGTACTTC. It specifies CASSIPGQGPSSYEQYF.

The chain recombines TRBV5-1 with TRBJ1-2; TRBD1 agrees at 7 bases. The ends lost 3 bases at V and 1 base at J; junction bases unmatched: 6. This CDR3 comprises 15 residues. Germline V lookup: CDR1 SGHRS, CDR2 YFSETQ. In nucleotides, the CDR3 is TGCGCCAGCAGCTCCCGGGACAGATTTAACTATGGCTACACCTTC. This translates into CASSSRDRFNYGYTF.

The V call is TRBV7-8, the J call TRBJ1-5; weak D call: TRBD1 (5 bases). Trimming shortened V by 1 base and J by 1 base, and 11 bases separated the two germline ends. The germline V gene has CDR1 SGHVS and CDR2 FQNEAQ. The CDR3 is 16 residues long. CDR3 coding DNA: TGTGCCAGCAGCTTAGGTTTGTGGGGGAGCAATCAGCCCCAGCATTTT. Protein sequence: CASSLGLWGSNQPQHF.

This chain joins TRBV28 and TRBJ2-1; D may match TRBD1 or TRBD2 (5 bases each). This CDR3 spans 14 amino acids. Trimming took 5 bases from V and 0 from J, leaving 8 bases between them. The germline gives CDR1 MDHEN, CDR2 SYDVKM. This chain's CDR3 is CASSNGGSYNEQFF. CDR3 sequence (DNA): TGTGCCAGCAGTAATGGGGGCTCCTACAATGAGCAGTTCTTC.